A selection of T cell receptor beta chains follows, all from one sample in a study of T-cell memory formation after mild COVID-19. TCRdb reprocessed the 5' RACE reads with MiXCR, giving one entry per CDR3 protein. Of hundreds of thousands of distinct CDR3 sequences listed, around a sixth are singletons. The sequenced sample was PBMCs or a T cell subset sorted from them (not recorded which). These receptors originate from a man in his late teens or twenties who had mild COVID-19 (a few samples of this study predate the infection). Cell type and time point are not known. The CDR3 runs from the conserved cysteine through the conserved F or W. The order of the fields is D gene, clone size, V gene, J gene, CDR3 DNA, CDR3 protein. The D gene is left open where the match is weak. Clone size appears in some rows only: once, few, many, or a class for an expanded clone.

.	many	TRBV7-3	TRBJ2-6	TGTGCCAGCAGGCCTTCTGGGGCCAACGTCCTGACTTTC	CASRPSGANVLTF
.	few	TRBV20-1	TRBJ1-1	TGCAGTGTTGATCCCCCGCCAGGGTGGAACACTGAAGCTTTCTTT	CSVDPPPGWNTEAFF
TRBD1	.	TRBV7-2	TRBJ1-5	TGTGCCAGCAGCGCCGACAGGGGGAGATATCAGCCCCAGCATTTT	CASSADRGRYQPQHF
TRBD2	.	TRBV30	TRBJ2-3	TGTGCCTGGAGTGTACTAGCGGGGGTTCGAGATACGCAGTATTTT	CAWSVLAGVRDTQYF
TRBD1	few	TRBV7-2	TRBJ2-7	TGTGCCAGCAGCCCGACGCCGGGACAGATTCGCTACGAGCAGTACTTC	CASSPTPGQIRYEQYF
.	.	TRBV27	TRBJ2-5	TGTGCCAGCACCACACGGGCAGGCCGTTGGGAGACCCAGTACTTC	CASTTRAGRWETQYF
TRBD1	few	TRBV5-1	TRBJ2-3	TGCGCCAGCAGCGGCGGGACAGGCGGGGATACGCAGTATTTT	CASSGGTGGDTQYF
.	.	TRBV5-5	TRBJ1-1	TGTGCCAGCAGCTTCGCCACGAACACTGAAGCTTTCTTT	CASSFATNTEAFF
TRBD1	few	TRBV19	TRBJ1-5	TGTGCCAGTAGTGGGCCGGGACAGGCCCCACGGCAGCCCCAGCATTTT	CASSGPGQAPRQPQHF
.	few	TRBV2	TRBJ2-2	TGTGCCAGTGTTGACCTCACCGGGGAGCTGTTTTTT	CASVDLTGELFF
.	.	TRBV7-3	TRBJ2-4	TGTGCCAGCAGCCCCAATGGAGGCTGGGGAAACATTCAGTACTTC	CASSPNGGWGNIQYF
TRBD2	.	TRBV7-9	TRBJ2-2	TGTGCCAGCAGCTTAAGGCTAGCGGGGGCCAACACCGGGGAGCTGTTTTTT	CASSLRLAGANTGELFF
.	.	TRBV6-1	TRBJ1-2	TGTGCCAGCAGCTCCGGGGCTCCTTATGGCTACACCTTC	CASSSGAPYGYTF
TRBD1	few	TRBV7-2	TRBJ2-1	TGTGCCAGCAGCTTAGAAGGGACAGGGGAGGCGAATGAGCAGTTCTTC	CASSLEGTGEANEQFF
.	few	TRBV27	TRBJ1-2	TGTGCCAGCAGCCAAAACTTGGGGTATGGCTACACCTTC	CASSQNLGYGYTF
.	.	TRBV6-5	TRBJ2-7	TGTGCCAGCAGGGAGGACGCTCGGGCCCGAGCCTACGAGCAGTACTTC	CASREDARARAYEQYF
.	.	TRBV5-1	TRBJ1-1	TGCGCCAGCAGCCGCAGGGCTTCCGACGGGGGCCTGGGCGGTGAAGCTTTCTTT	CASSRRASDGGLGGEAFF
TRBD2	.	TRBV20-1	TRBJ2-3	TGCAGTGCTAGGGGGCCGCGGCGGGGGGCCAGCACAGATACGCAGTATTTT	CSARGPRRGASTDTQYF
.	few	TRBV20-1	TRBJ2-5	TGCAGTGCTAGAGATCGGGGTAGGGAGACCCAGTACTTC	CSARDRGRETQYF
.	.	TRBV19	TRBJ2-4	TGTGCCAGTATCCACATGGCGATAGCCAAAAACATTCAGTACTTC	CASIHMAIAKNIQYF
.	many	TRBV5-1	TRBJ2-1	TGCGCCAGCAGCCAGGACAGCAACAATGAGCAGTTCTTC	CASSQDSNNEQFF
.	few	TRBV15	TRBJ1-2	TGTGCCACCAGCAGAGATGGGAACTATGGCTACACCTTC	CATSRDGNYGYTF
.	few	TRBV4-2	TRBJ2-6	TGTGCCAGCAGCCAAGAGGCGGGAACTGGGGCCAACGTCCTGACTTTC	CASSQEAGTGANVLTF
.	many	TRBV5-1	TRBJ1-3	TGCGCCAGCAGCTTGGTTACAGGGACCTCTGGAAACACCATATATTTT	CASSLVTGTSGNTIYF
TRBD2	few	TRBV12-3/TRBV12-4	TRBJ2-1	TGTGCCAGCAGTTCGGGGGGGAGCTCCTACAATGAGCAGTTCTTC	CASSSGGSSYNEQFF
TRBD1	few	TRBV4-3	TRBJ1-4	TGCGCCAGCAGCCAAGAGGAGGGACAGGGTAGCGAAAAACTGTTTTTT	CASSQEEGQGSEKLFF
.	few	TRBV6-6	TRBJ2-1	TGTGCCAGCAGTTACCAAGAATCACGTAGATATGAGCAGTTCTTC	CASSYQESRRYEQFF
TRBD1	many	TRBV12-3/TRBV12-4	TRBJ1-1	TGTGCCAGCAGCCTGGACAGGACGACCGAAGCTTTCTTT	CASSLDRTTEAFF
.	.	TRBV27	TRBJ1-4	TGTGCCACCAGGCGGGCCTCAACTACTGAAAAACTGTTTTTT	CATRRASTTEKLFF
TRBD1	.	TRBV7-2	TRBJ1-6	TGTGCCAGCAGCCCGGACAGGGTTTCACCCCTCCACTTT	CASSPDRVSPLHF
.	many	TRBV7-2	TRBJ2-5	TGTGCCAGCAGCTTAGGGCCAGGGGCGGGAGAAGAGACCCAGTACTTC	CASSLGPGAGEETQYF
.	once	TRBV7-9	TRBJ2-7	TGTGCCAGCAGCGGGATCTCCTACGAGCAGTACTTC	CASSGISYEQYF
TRBD2	.	TRBV6-2/TRBV6-3	TRBJ2-5	TGTGCCAGCACCTTCGTTGGAGCGGGGGGGCCCGAGACCCAGTACTTC	CASTFVGAGGPETQYF
.	.	TRBV11-2	TRBJ1-4	TGTGCCAGCAGCTTTAGCGGGTCCGAAAAACTGTTTTTT	CASSFSGSEKLFF
.	few	TRBV5-5	TRBJ2-7	TGTGCCAGCAGCTTACGCGCAGAATCCTACGAGCAGTACTTC	CASSLRAESYEQYF
.	few	TRBV24-1	TRBJ1-2	TGTGCCACCAGTGAGACCGGGACGCTCTCAGCATTTAGCTACACCTTC	CATSETGTLSAFSYTF
TRBD1	few	TRBV6-5	TRBJ1-1	TGTGCCAGCAGTAGGGACAGCTGGGCTGAAGCTTTCTTT	CASSRDSWAEAFF
.	.	TRBV6-5	TRBJ1-1	TGTGCCAGCAGTTATTCCTATGCTAACACTGAAGCTTTCTTT	CASSYSYANTEAFF
TRBD2	.	TRBV7-4	TRBJ2-5	TGTGCCAACAATCCCCGGGGAGGGGAGACCCAGTACTTC	CANNPRGGETQYF
.	.	TRBV4-1	TRBJ1-5	TGCGCCAGCAGCCAAGGGCCTGGACCGAAAAATCAGCCCCAGCATTTT	CASSQGPGPKNQPQHF
.	.	TRBV6-5	TRBJ2-5	TGTGCCAGCAGCGCTCCATCCGAGACCCAGTACTTC	CASSAPSETQYF
.	many	TRBV4-3	TRBJ2-7	TGCGCCAGCAGCCAGGGTAATAGAGCACTGTACTTC	CASSQGNRALYF
.	many	TRBV6-5	TRBJ2-7	TGTGCCACCGACAGTCACCACGAGCAGTACTTC	CATDSHHEQYF
TRBD1	few	TRBV6-1	TRBJ2-3	TGTGCCAGCAGAGACGGGACAGGGGATACAGATACGCAGTATTTT	CASRDGTGDTDTQYF
.	few	TRBV4-3	TRBJ2-5	TGCGCCAGCAGCCAAGTGGTGTCGGGGCCCCAAGAGACCCAGTACTTC	CASSQVVSGPQETQYF
.	many	TRBV5-1	TRBJ1-5	TGCGCCAGCAGCTTGGGACCCAATCAGCCCCAGCATTTT	CASSLGPNQPQHF
TRBD2	few	TRBV7-8	TRBJ2-4	TGTGCCAGCAGCTATACTAGCGGGGGGTGGGCCAAAAACATTCAGTACTTC	CASSYTSGGWAKNIQYF
.	few	TRBV30	TRBJ1-2	TGTGCCTGGAGCGCGACTAGGGGCTACACCTTC	CAWSATRGYTF
.	few	TRBV4-3	TRBJ1-2	TGCGCCAGCAGCCAAGAAGGGAGGATTAACTATGGCTACACCTTC	CASSQEGRINYGYTF